This TCR beta chain is from a study of shared clonotypes between healthy human individuals. Assay used: immunoSEQ multiplex PCR; TCRdb lists only in-frame clones, some missing. The sample lists around 2,000,000 clones, 95% occurring once. The V segment lost 4 bases and the J segment 2 bases; nucleotides outside the gene matches: 7. This CDR3 has 15 residues. Germline V lookup: CDR1 GTSNPN, CDR2 SVGIG (reference sequence). The chain joins TRBV30 to TRBJ1-5; the match to TRBD1 covers 8 bases. The sequence came from a man aged 18 to 29 in good health. Source material: naive CD4+ T cells sorted from blood. The sample's subset: CD45RA+ positively selected. Written as DNA, the CDR3 is TGTGCCTGGAACCCCCCGACAGGGGGCAATCAGCCCCAGCATTTT. Translated: CAWNPPTGGNQPQHF.